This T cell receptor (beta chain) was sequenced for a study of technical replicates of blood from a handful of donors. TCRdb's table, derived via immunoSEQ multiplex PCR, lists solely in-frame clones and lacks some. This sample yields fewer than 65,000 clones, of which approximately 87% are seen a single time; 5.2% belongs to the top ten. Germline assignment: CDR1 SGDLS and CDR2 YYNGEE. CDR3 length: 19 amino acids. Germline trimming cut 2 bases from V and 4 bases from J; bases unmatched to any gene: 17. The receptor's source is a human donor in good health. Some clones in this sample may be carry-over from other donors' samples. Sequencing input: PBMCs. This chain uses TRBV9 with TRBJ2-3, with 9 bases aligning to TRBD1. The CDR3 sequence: CASSVQPDNRGRIPDTQYF. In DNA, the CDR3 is TGTGCCAGCAGCGTTCAGCCGGATAACAGGGGGCGAATCCCAGATACGCAGTATTTT.